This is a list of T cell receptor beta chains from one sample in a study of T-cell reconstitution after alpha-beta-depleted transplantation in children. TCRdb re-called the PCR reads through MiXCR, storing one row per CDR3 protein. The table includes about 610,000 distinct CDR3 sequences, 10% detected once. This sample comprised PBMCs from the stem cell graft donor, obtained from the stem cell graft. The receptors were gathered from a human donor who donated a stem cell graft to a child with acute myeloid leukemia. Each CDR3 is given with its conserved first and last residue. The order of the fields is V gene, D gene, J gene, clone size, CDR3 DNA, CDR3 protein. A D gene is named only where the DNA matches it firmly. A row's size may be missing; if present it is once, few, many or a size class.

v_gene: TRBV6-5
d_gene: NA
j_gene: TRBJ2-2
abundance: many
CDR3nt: TGTGCCACCTACAGGGTCGCGGGGGCCGGGGAGCTGTTTTTT
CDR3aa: CATYRVAGAGELFF

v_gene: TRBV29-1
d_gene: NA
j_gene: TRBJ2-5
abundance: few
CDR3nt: TGCAGCGTTAAAAAGTCCCCGGGGGAGACCCAGTACTTC
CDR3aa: CSVKKSPGETQYF

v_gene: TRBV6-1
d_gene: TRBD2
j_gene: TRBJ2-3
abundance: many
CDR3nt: TGTGCCAGCAGTGGGGAGGGTGCTTCGACAGATACGCAGTATTTT
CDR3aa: CASSGEGASTDTQYF

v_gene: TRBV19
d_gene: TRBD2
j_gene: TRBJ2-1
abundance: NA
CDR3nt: TGTGCCAGTAGTCCCCGGGACTACTCCTACAATGAGCAGTTCTTC
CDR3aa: CASSPRDYSYNEQFF

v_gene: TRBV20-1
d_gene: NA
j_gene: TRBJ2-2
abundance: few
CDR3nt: TGCAGTGCTAGGGAGCGCGGGACTTTTAACACCGGGGAGCTGTTTTTT
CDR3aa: CSARERGTFNTGELFF

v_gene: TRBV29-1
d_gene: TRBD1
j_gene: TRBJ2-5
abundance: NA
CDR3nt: TGCAGCGCCGAAGGACAGGTGGGACAAGAGACCCAGTACTTC
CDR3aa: CSAEGQVGQETQYF

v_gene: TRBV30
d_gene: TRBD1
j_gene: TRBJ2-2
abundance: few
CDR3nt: TGTGCCTGGAGGAAACAGGGGTTCGCGAACACCGGGGAGCTGTTTTTT
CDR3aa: CAWRKQGFANTGELFF

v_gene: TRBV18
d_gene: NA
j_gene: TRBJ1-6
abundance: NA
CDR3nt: TGTGCCAGCTCACCACTGGGCAGCCAAGGCTATTACGATTCACCCCTCCACTTT
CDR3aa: CASSPLGSQGYYDSPLHF

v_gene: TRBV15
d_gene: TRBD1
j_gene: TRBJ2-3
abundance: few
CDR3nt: TGTGTCACCAGCAGAAACCGGGACAGGGTTCCGTATTTT
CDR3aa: CVTSRNRDRVPYF

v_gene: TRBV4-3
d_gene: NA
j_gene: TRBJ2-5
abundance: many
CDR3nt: TGCGCCAGCAGCCAAGAAATCGTTGCTAGAGGGGAGACCCAGTACTTC
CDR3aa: CASSQEIVARGETQYF

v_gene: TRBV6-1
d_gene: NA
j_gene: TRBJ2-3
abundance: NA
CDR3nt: TGTGCCAGCAGCCCGGACAGTAGCACAGATACGCAGTATTTT
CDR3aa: CASSPDSSTDTQYF

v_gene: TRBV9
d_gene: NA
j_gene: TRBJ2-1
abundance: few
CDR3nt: TGTGCCAGCAGCGTAGACGATTGGGAGGTCTCAGTCTTC
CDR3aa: CASSVDDWEVSVF

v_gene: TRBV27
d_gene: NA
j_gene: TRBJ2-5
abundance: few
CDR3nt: TGTGCCGGGGCGATGCTAAGGGAGGTATTACAAGAGACCCAGTACTTC
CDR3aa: CAGAMLREVLQETQYF

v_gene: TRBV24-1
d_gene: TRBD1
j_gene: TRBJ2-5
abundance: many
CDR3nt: TGTGCCACCAGTCAGAGACAGGGAGCGGCGGAGACCCAGTACTTC
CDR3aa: CATSQRQGAAETQYF

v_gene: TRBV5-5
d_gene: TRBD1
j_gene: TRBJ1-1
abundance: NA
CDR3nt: TGTGCCAGCAGCTGGGGGACAGGGAAGGGCACTGAAGCTTTCTTT
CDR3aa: CASSWGTGKGTEAFF

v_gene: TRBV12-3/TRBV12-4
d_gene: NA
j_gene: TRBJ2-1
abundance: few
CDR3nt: NA
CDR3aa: CASSSSGPKVDEQFF

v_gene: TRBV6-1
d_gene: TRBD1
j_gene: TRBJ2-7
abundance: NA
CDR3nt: TGTGCCAGCAGAAGCACAGGGGGTTCGTACGAGCAGTACTTC
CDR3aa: CASRSTGGSYEQYF

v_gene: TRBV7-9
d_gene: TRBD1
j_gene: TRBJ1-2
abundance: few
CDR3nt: TGTGCCAGCAGCTTAGAATCTATCGGGACAGGGCACGGCTACACCTTC
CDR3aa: CASSLESIGTGHGYTF

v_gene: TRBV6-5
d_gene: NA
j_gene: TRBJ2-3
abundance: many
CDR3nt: TGTGCCAGCAGTTACGCGGGACTTTTGGCAGATACGCAGTATTTT
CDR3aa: CASSYAGLLADTQYF

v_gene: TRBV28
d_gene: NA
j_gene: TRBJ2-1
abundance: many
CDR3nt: TGTGCCAGCAGTTCCTTGGGGGTTGAGCAGTTCTTC
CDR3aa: CASSSLGVEQFF